This TCR beta chain was found in a study of PD-1 blockade in classical Hodgkin lymphoma (dated by TCRdb to about 2020). A note on the overall study: Nivolumab dosing was 3 mg/kg intravenously every 2 weeks, continuing until either disease progression or unacceptable toxicity. To define a peripheral blood immune signature of response to PD-1 blockade in classical Hodgkin lymphoma, the study combined TCR beta sequencing with CyTOF. Broad study findings and their caveats: Trial patients with a complete response had baseline diversity similar to that of newly diagnosed patients, while partial responders and progressors had significantly lower diversity. The study covered only a single clinical trial cohort, and the causes of the repertoire differences, possibly disease activity or prior therapy, were still not defined. A significant rise by C4D1 was seen in CD4+ but not CD8+ TCR diversity (p=0.0027 vs p=0.16), with the rise being most apparent in complete responders (p=0.02). Baseline TCR diversity was reported to be lower in newly diagnosed patients than in healthy donors, and even lower in relapsed/refractory patients. Lower diversity was seen in patients whose nivolumab began less than 1 year after ASCT, and these patients were left out of later analyses so that immune reconstitution would not confound the results.

The Qiagen DNeasy kit was used to extract genomic DNA from unsorted PBMCs and from the negatively selected CD4+ and CD8+ fractions. Amplification of TCR beta CDR3 regions was done by immunoSEQ multiplex PCR with primers that anneal to V and J segments. A synthetic immune receptor repertoire was used to minimize amplification bias, and remaining bias was computationally removed after sequencing. The source study handled its data this way. Repertoire diversity was quantified as the Shannon entropy index using custom Python scripts. Unsorted, CD4+ and CD8+ repertoires were examined separately, except in combined analyses, for which CD4+ and CD8+ sequences were merged in silico. Clonal expansion was defined as at least a 2-fold frequency increase after treatment relative to C1D1, with a pseudocount of 0.5 for undetected baseline clones. Singleton clones were defined as clones with 0 or 1 copy at C1D1, and non-singleton clones were defined as clones with 2 or more copies. Clones expanded in unsorted samples were assigned a CD4+, CD8+ or unknown annotation through matching of protein sequences in sorted samples from the same patient. Wilcoxon tests on paired samples were used to test changes in diversity from C1D1 to C4D1. What TCRdb holds here is the immuneACCESS table cut down to in-frame rearrangements. Part of the clones is not present; checked against another copy, under half of the missing clones reflect an unresolved V gene, and the others are unexplained. V and J calls and clone size are given by that table; D and trimming were obtained from the DNA. The table for this sample lists about 27,000 clones; 78% of them were counted only once. Roughly a third of the sample comes from the top ten.

In regard to this clone: There is no known antigen for this receptor. Per-base qualities were not stored, and no clone one base away is much larger.

This specimen's time point label, interpreted: cycle 2 day 1 (C2D1) of nivolumab. Relapse after autologous stem cell transplantation had occurred in all trial patients, and cohorts A, B and C were distinguished by prior brentuximab vedotin exposure. The trial cohort included fewer than 65 patients with relapsed/refractory classical Hodgkin lymphoma, and each patient had a best overall response of complete response, partial response or progressive disease. Trial patients were treated with single-agent nivolumab in the multi-cohort phase II CheckMate 205 trial. Best overall response was determined by an independent review committee according to the 2007 International Working Group response criteria. Trial PBMCs were collected just before the start of nivolumab (C1D1) and during therapy at cycle 2 day 1 and cycle 4 day 1. Peripheral blood was collected in 8 mL Vacutainer Cell Preparation Tubes, from which PBMCs were isolated by centrifugation and then cryopreserved.

A distance of 17 bases separates the germline ends of V and J, which lose 5 bases and 5 bases respectively. CDR1 and CDR2 (PRHDT, FYEKMQ) derive from the germline V gene (reference sequence). The CDR3 spans 15 residues, from the cysteine through the phenylalanine. The DNA shown is the 45-base CDR3, in frame from base 1. The V and J genes are TRBV13 and TRBJ2-3; the D gene is unclear. This TCR came from a human donor with classical Hodgkin lymphoma. Sequenced material: peripheral blood mononuclear cells (PBMCs), taken before the second cycle of nivolumab. CDR3 loop: CASSPRISRRDTQYF. The bases are TGTGCCAGCAGCCCTCGGATCAGCCGGCGAGATACGCAGTATTTT.